The 27 T cell receptor beta chains given below trace back to one sample, sequenced in a study of CD8+ T cells in alopecia areata. Investigators isolated RNA and reverse transcribed it into cDNA to act as the sequencing template. Profiled with immunoSEQ multiplex PCR; TCRdb holds only in-frame clones, not every one. The sample yields some 110,000 clones, about 61% seen once. Sample: CD4+ T cells sorted from blood. Every receptor here comes from a human donor in good health.

The chain joins TRBV10-3 to TRBJ2-1, with a weak D call TRBD1 (5 bases). V dropped 0 bases and J dropped 1 base, with 10 bases sitting between them. CDR1 is ENHRY, CDR2 SYGVKD, per germline. The CDR3 extends over 16 amino acids. The chain's CDR3 is CAISESTGVSYNEQFF. As DNA, the CDR3 is TGTGCCATCAGTGAGTCAACAGGCGTTTCCTACAATGAGCAGTTCTTC.

This chain uses TRBV7-3 with TRBJ2-5, with TRBD2 as a possible D gene (6 bases). The CDR3 sequence is 15 residues long. Germline CDR1 reads SGHTA; CDR2 reads FQGTGA. V gave up 3 bases and J gave up 2 bases, with 13 bases separating them. The DNA for the CDR3 is TGTGCCAGCAGCTTTACGGGGGTGTCACAAGAGACCCAGTACTTC. This codes for CASSFTGVSQETQYF.

The chain couples TRBV29-1 to TRBJ2-1; D is ambiguous. The CDR3 covers 10 residues. From germline, CDR1 is SQVTM and CDR2 ANQGSEA. V was shortened by 0 bases and J by 11 bases, with 5 bases between the two germline ends. CDR3 bases: TGCAGCGTTGAAGAGACTCAGCAGTTCTTC. Its translation: CSVEETQQFF.

The chain has TRBV6-6 and TRBJ1-2; weak D call: TRBD1 (6 bases). CDR1 MNHNY and CDR2 SVGAGI come from the germline V gene (reference sequence). There are 15 residues in the CDR3. Trimming pared 4 bases from V and 7 bases from J, leaving 19 bases between. CDR3 nucleotide sequence: TGTGCCAGCAGTTCCCCTGACAGGCGGAGAGGTGGCTACACCTTC. Amino acid sequence: CASSSPDRRRGGYTF.

This clone has only a few counts. The chain employs TRBV6-5 and TRBJ2-7, with D maybe TRBD1 (7 bases). V gave up 8 bases and J gave up 6 bases, with 11 bases separating them. From germline, CDR1 is MNHEY and CDR2 SVGAGI. The CDR3 is made up of 11 amino acids. The DNA of the CDR3 is TGTGCCAGCTCAGGGGGGTCCGAGCAGTACTTC. Amino acids: CASSGGSEQYF.

The chain joins TRBV6-1 to TRBJ2-3; D uncertain. This CDR3 spans 11 amino acids. CDR1 and CDR2 (germline): MNHNS, SASEGT. The V gene lost 2 bases and the J gene lost 6 bases, with 3 bases spanning the gap. DNA for the CDR3: TGTGCCAGCAGTGAACCGGATACGCAGTATTTT. Residues: CASSEPDTQYF.

The genes are TRBV6-5 and TRBJ2-7; a weak D match, TRBD2 (6 bases). From germline, CDR1 is MNHEY and CDR2 SVGAGI. The CDR3 runs to 14 residues. Trimming left V 6 bases short and J 5 bases short, with 17 bases between. Written as DNA, the CDR3 is TGTGCCAGCAGCCGGGCGGGGAAAGTCAACGAGCAGTACTTC. Translated, it gives CASSRAGKVNEQYF.

The rearrangement links TRBV30 to TRBJ2-5; 9 bases fit TRBD2. The CDR3 covers 12 residues. V shed 3 bases, J shed 6 bases, and the junction held 2 bases outside the gene matches. Per the germline V gene, CDR1 is GTSNPN and CDR2 is SVGIG (reference sequence). In DNA, the CDR3 is TGTGCCTGGAGAAGCGGGGGGAAGACCCAGTACTTC. Translation: CAWRSGGKTQYF.

The J gene is TRBJ1-2, the V gene TRBV6-5; the D gene is possibly TRBD1 (5 bases). CDR1 is MNHEY, CDR2 SVGAGI, per germline. Trimming took off 8 bases at V and 4 bases at J, with 8 bases between the two ends. The CDR3 totals 11 residues. CDR3: CASGGVYGYTF. CDR3 in DNA: TGTGCCAGCGGAGGGGTCTATGGCTACACCTTC.

This chain uses TRBV18 with TRBJ2-7; D tentatively fits TRBD1 or TRBD2 (5 bases each). There are 11 residues in the CDR3. Trimming pared 3 bases from V and 10 bases from J, leaving 10 bases between. Germline values: CDR1 KGHSH, CDR2 LQKENI. CDR3 sequence: CASSPGRTQYF. CDR3 nucleotide sequence: TGTGCCAGCTCACCGGGACGCACTCAGTACTTC. Drawing the rest from reference TRBV18 and TRBJ2-7, the complete variable domain is NAGVMQNPRHLVRRRGQEARLRCSPMKGHSHVYWYRQLPEEGLKFMVYLQKENIIDESGMPKERFSAEFPKEGPSILRIQQVVRGDSAAYFCASSPGRTQYFGPGTRLTVT.

V usage is TRBV7-2 and J usage is TRBJ2-5; the D gene could be TRBD1 or TRBD2 (5 bases each). This CDR3 has 12 amino acids. Germline CDR1 SGHTA, CDR2 FQGNSA. The ends were cut back, 4 bases at V and 7 bases at J, with 10 bases in the middle. This chain's CDR3 is CASSSARGTQYF. CDR3 DNA: TGTGCCAGCAGCTCCGCGAGGGGGACCCAGTACTTC.

The chain links TRBV27 to TRBJ2-5, with a possible D match to TRBD2 (6 bases). With 2 bases removed from V and 0 bases from J, the gap between germline ends came to 7 bases. Germline V gene lookup returns CDR1 MNHEY and CDR2 SMNVEV (reference sequence). The CDR3 is 14 residues long. The DNA of the CDR3 is TGTGCCAGCAGTTTAGCGGGGTACCAAGAGACCCAGTACTTC. This translates into CASSLAGYQETQYF.

This sequence joins TRBV7-3 and TRBJ2-3, with D possibly called TRBD1 or TRBD2 (5 bases each). Germline V gene sequence: CDR1 SGHTA, CDR2 FQGTGA. The CDR3 length is 15 residues. The ends were cut back, 5 bases at V and 4 bases at J, with 16 bases in the middle. CDR3 sequence: CASSLGPGRADTQYF. CDR3 nucleotides: TGTGCCAGCAGCCTCGGTCCGGGGCGCGCAGATACGCAGTATTTT. Filled out from reference TRBV7-3 and TRBJ2-3, the complete variable domain reads GAGVSQTPSNKVTEKGKYVELRCDPISGHTALYWYRQSLGQGPEFLIYFQGTGAADDSGLPNDRFFAVRPEGSVSTLKIQRTERGDSAVYLCASSLGPGRADTQYFGPGTRLTVL.

The CDR3 loop reads CASSPDGSTDTQYF. CDR3 nucleotides: TGCGCCAGCAGCCCGGACGGTAGCACAGATACGCAGTATTTT. V usage is TRBV5-1 and J usage is TRBJ2-3; D is uncertain. The V and J ends lost 4 bases and 0 bases respectively, with 9 bases between them. The CDR3 extends over 14 amino acids. The germline V gene encodes CDR1 SGHRS and CDR2 YFSETQ.

The chain employs TRBV7-9 and TRBJ1-1, with D possibly matching TRBD1 (5 bases). The CDR3 runs 12 residues. Per germline, CDR1 SEHNR and CDR2 FQNEAQ (reference sequence). V lost 5 bases to trimming and J lost 5 bases, with 9 bases between them. The CDR3 region has the DNA TGTGCCAGCAGCCAAGGGGAGACTGAAGCTTTCTTT. Residues: CASSQGETEAFF.

The rearrangement joins TRBV7-9 to TRBJ1-1; D possibly corresponds to TRBD1 (5 bases). CDR1 and CDR2 (germline): SEHNR, FQNEAQ (reference sequence). V was cut by 5 bases and J by 3 bases, with 13 bases left in between. The CDR3 has 14 residues. CDR3 sequence reads: CASSDSRGDTEAFF. The CDR3 DNA reads as TGTGCCAGCAGCGACAGTCGGGGGGACACTGAAGCTTTCTTT.

This clone was observed a few times. V is TRBV30 and J is TRBJ1-2; perhaps TRBD1 as D (6 bases). Germline assignment: CDR1 GTSNPN and CDR2 SVGIG (reference sequence). Trimming took 4 bases from V and 3 from J, leaving 18 bases between them. The CDR3 has 15 amino acids. The CDR3: CAWTQPRGADYGYTF. Written as DNA, the CDR3 is TGTGCCTGGACTCAGCCGCGGGGGGCGGACTATGGCTACACCTTC.

This clone came up a few times. The rearrangement joins TRBV7-3 to TRBJ2-3; the D gene is possibly TRBD2 (6 bases). The CDR3 totals 15 residues. CDR1 is SGHTA and CDR2 is FQGTGA in the germline V gene. V was clipped by 1 base and J by 0 bases, with 8 bases between them. In nucleotides, the CDR3 is TGTGCCAGCAGCTTAATGGGGACTAGCACAGATACGCAGTATTTT. Translated, it gives CASSLMGTSTDTQYF.

V gene TRBV29-1 combines with J gene TRBJ1-2; no firm D call. Trimming took off 4 bases at V and 8 bases at J, with 17 bases between the two ends. The CDR3 has 13 residues. Germline CDR1 reads SQVTM; CDR2 reads ANQGSEA. Written as DNA, the CDR3 is TGCAGCGTTGGCGGTATAGAGGAATGGGGCTACACCTTC. Protein: CSVGGIEEWGYTF. The variable domain in full, completed from reference TRBV29-1 and TRBJ1-2, reads SAVISQKPSRDICQRGTSLTIQCQVDSQVTMMFWYRQQPGQSLTLIATANQGSEATYESGFVIDKFPISRPNLTFSTLTVSNMSPEDSSIYLCSVGGIEEWGYTFGSGTRLTVV.

V is TRBV29-1 and J is TRBJ1-2, with 9 bases identical to TRBD1. The CDR3 spans 13 residues. J gave up 4 bases and V 3 bases, and 3 bases lay outside the gene matches. Germline-derived CDR1 and CDR2 are SQVTM and ANQGSEA. In DNA, the CDR3 is TGCAGCGTTGAGACAGGGGGAGGCTATGGCTACACCTTC. Translated, it gives CSVETGGGYGYTF. Full variable domain (missing parts from reference TRBV29-1 and TRBJ1-2): SAVISQKPSRDICQRGTSLTIQCQVDSQVTMMFWYRQQPGQSLTLIATANQGSEATYESGFVIDKFPISRPNLTFSTLTVSNMSPEDSSIYLCSVETGGGYGYTFGSGTRLTVV.

The rearrangement uses TRBV2 and TRBJ1-5; 8 nucleotides match TRBD1. CDR1 is SNHLY, CDR2 FYNNEI, per germline. J gave up 6 bases and V 6 bases, and 10 bases lay outside the gene matches. This CDR3 has 15 residues. Written as DNA, the CDR3 is TGTGCCAGCAGCTCCACCCGACAGGGGACTCAGCCCCAGCATTTT. Amino acid sequence: CASSSTRQGTQPQHF.

The rearrangement links TRBV30 to TRBJ2-1; 7 bases map to TRBD1. CDR1 and CDR2 from the germline V gene are GTSNPN and SVGIG (reference sequence). Losses at the gene ends were 3 bases for V and 0 bases for J; bases not matched to a gene: 2. The CDR3 runs 14 residues. The CDR3 nucleotides read TGTGCCTGGAGGGGACAGAGCTCCTACAATGAGCAGTTCTTC. Translation gives CAWRGQSSYNEQFF.

Details on this clone: Additional DNA sequences in this sample encode the identical CDR3. The chain recombines TRBV29-1 with TRBJ2-1; D is ambiguous. Per the germline V gene, CDR1 is SQVTM and CDR2 is ANQGSEA. CDR3 length equals 10 residues. V was pared by 2 bases and J by 5 bases, with 1 base between. The CDR3 loop reads CSVENNEQFF. CDR3 in DNA: TGCAGCGTTGAAAACAATGAGCAGTTCTTC.

The chain couples TRBV7-2 to TRBJ2-5, with 12 nucleotides matching TRBD2. The CDR3 covers 16 residues. Germline CDR1 SGHTA, CDR2 FQGNSA. V was pared by 5 bases and J by 2 bases, with 6 bases of the junction left unmatched. CDR3 coding DNA: TGTGCCAGCAGCACATCTAGCGGGGGGGGTCAAGAGACCCAGTACTTC. It encodes CASSTSSGGGQETQYF. Full variable domain (rest looked up from reference TRBV7-2 and TRBJ2-5): GAGVSQSPSNKVTEKGKDVELRCDPISGHTALYWYRQSLGQGLEFLIYFQGNSAPDKSGLPSDRFSAERTGGSVSTLTIQRTQQEDSAVYLCASSTSSGGGQETQYFGPGTRLLVL.

This clone occurred a few times. This CDR3 reads CASSARQGLGYTF. The CDR3 region has the DNA TGTGCCAGCAGCGCGAGACAGGGCCTTGGCTACACCTTC. This chain links TRBV2 with TRBJ1-2; 7 nucleotides agree with TRBD1. The CDR3 totals 13 residues. J gave up 7 bases and V 6 bases, and 8 bases lay outside the gene matches. Germline V gene sequence: CDR1 SNHLY, CDR2 FYNNEI.

V and J are TRBV27 and TRBJ2-4; perhaps TRBD2 as D (6 bases). V shed 5 bases and J shed 7 bases, with 18 bases lying between them. CDR1 and CDR2 (germline): MNHEY, SMNVEV (reference sequence). The CDR3 contains 15 residues. CDR3 sequence reads: CASSLRRLDGNIQYF. The CDR3 nucleotides read TGTGCCAGCAGTCTCCGCCGACTAGATGGTAACATTCAGTACTTC.

The genes are TRBV6-1 and TRBJ1-1; perhaps TRBD1 as D (5 bases). Germline V gene lookup returns CDR1 MNHNS and CDR2 SASEGT. The CDR3 extends over 15 amino acids. V shed 6 bases and J shed 5 bases, with 19 bases lying between them. The DNA of the CDR3 is TGTGCCAGCAGGATAAACAGGCTCTTGAGGACTGAAGCTTTCTTT. This codes for CASRINRLLRTEAFF.